Detailed here is one T cell receptor (beta chain). These data come from a study of blood T cell repertoires in COVID-19. Germline-derived CDR1 and CDR2 are MNHEY and SVGAGI. This CDR3 region has 13 residues. Trimming removed 8 bases at V and 5 bases at J, with 15 bases between. The assay was immunoSEQ multiplex PCR, and TCRdb's table has in-frame clones only and misses some. The sample yields 95,000 to 100,000 clones, about 92% seen once. The chain is built from TRBV6-5 and TRBJ1-1, with D uncertain. The origin of this receptor is a man aged 45-65 years with active COVID-19. Sequencing input: peripheral blood. The CDR3 protein is CASAMGRDTEAFF. The DNA for the CDR3 is TGTGCCAGCGCGATGGGGAGGGATACTGAAGCTTTCTTT.